This record looks at one T cell receptor (beta chain) sequence and its context. The antigen remains undetermined. This sample stems from a study of identical twins. The study's findings and limits: Beta out-of-frame twin sharing showed a weaker excess. Cord blood beta clonotypes that were abundant carried fewer insertions, and memory repertoires showed no such trend.

From the 5' RACE reads, TCRdb called clonotypes with MiXCR, one entry per CDR3 protein. The table records under 300,000 distinct CDR3 sequences, approximately 5.9% of them present only once. Germline-derived CDR1 and CDR2 are LGHNA and YSLEER. Trimming at V came to 3 bases and at J to 0 bases, leaving 4 bases not matched to a gene. CDR3 length: 18 amino acids. These data were also filed under a second study, of T cells expressing NK-cell markers. As reported in that work: It is unclear if expanded NKG2C-expressing clones target HCMV antigens.

The specimen sequenced was CD8+ T cells sorted from blood. The clonotype comes from a woman aged 18-29 years in good health. The chain couples TRBV4-3 to TRBJ2-2; the match to TRBD2 covers 13 bases. CDR3 region: CASSQGGLAGANTGELFF. In DNA, the CDR3 is TGCGCCAGCAGCCAGGGAGGACTAGCGGGAGCGAACACCGGGGAGCTGTTTTTT.